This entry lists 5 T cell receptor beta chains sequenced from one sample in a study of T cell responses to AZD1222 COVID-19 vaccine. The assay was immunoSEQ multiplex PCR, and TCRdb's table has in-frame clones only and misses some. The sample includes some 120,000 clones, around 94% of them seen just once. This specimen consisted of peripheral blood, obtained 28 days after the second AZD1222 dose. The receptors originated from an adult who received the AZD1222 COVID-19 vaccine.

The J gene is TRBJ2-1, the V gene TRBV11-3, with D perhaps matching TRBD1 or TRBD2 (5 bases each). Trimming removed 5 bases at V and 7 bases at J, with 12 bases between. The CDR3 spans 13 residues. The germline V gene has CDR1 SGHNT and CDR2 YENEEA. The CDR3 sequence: CASSLGTANEQFF. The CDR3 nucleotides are TGTGCCAGCAGCCTTGGGACGGCTAATGAGCAGTTCTTC.

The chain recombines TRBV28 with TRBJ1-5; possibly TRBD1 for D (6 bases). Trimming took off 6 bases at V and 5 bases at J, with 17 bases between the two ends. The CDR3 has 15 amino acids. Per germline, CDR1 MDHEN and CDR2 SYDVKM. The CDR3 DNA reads TGTGCCAGCAGGGAGGGGGTGGATCCCCATCAGCCCCAGCATTTT. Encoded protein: CASREGVDPHQPQHF.

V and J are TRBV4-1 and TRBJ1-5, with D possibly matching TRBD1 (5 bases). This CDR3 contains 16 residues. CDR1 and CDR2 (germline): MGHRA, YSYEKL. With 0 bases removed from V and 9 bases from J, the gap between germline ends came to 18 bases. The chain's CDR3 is CASSQEYPLPGRPQHF. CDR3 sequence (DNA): TGCGCCAGCAGCCAAGAATATCCCCTCCCAGGGCGGCCCCAGCATTTT.

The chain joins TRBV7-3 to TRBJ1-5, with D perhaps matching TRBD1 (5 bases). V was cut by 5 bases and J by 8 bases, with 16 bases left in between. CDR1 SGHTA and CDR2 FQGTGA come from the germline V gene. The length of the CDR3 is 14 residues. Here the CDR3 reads CASSATGRGEPQHF. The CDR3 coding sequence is TGTGCCAGCAGCGCTACAGGTAGAGGTGAGCCCCAGCATTTT. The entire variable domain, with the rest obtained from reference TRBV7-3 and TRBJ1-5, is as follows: GAGVSQTPSNKVTEKGKYVELRCDPISGHTALYWYRQSLGQGPEFLIYFQGTGAADDSGLPNDRFFAVRPEGSVSTLKIQRTERGDSAVYLCASSATGRGEPQHFGDGTRLSIL.

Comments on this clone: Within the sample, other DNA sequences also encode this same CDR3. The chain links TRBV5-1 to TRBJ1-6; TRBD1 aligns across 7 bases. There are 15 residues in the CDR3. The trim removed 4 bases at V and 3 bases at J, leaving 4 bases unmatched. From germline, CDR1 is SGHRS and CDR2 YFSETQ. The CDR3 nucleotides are TGCGCCAGCAGCCAAGGGACAGACTATAATTCACCCCTCCACTTT. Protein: CASSQGTDYNSPLHF.